The sequence of this TCR beta chain was determined in a study of CD8 T cells in Susac syndrome. A quantity of roughly 0.5 to 1 ug RNA underwent reverse transcription using random hexamers. TCRdb re-called the immunoSEQ multiplex PCR reads with MiXCR, one entry per CDR3 protein. Of about 110,000 distinct CDR3 sequences detected, less than 95% appear once; the ten largest clones hold over 0.4%. A few counts support this clonotype. Trimming removed 3 bases from V and 2 bases from J; junction bases left unmatched: 2. CDR3 length: 15 residues. The germline CDR1 and CDR2 sequences are SGHDN and FVKESK. This chain joins TRBV14 and TRBJ2-7; 12 nucleotides line up with TRBD1. Sequencing input: CD8+ T cells from PBMCs. This TCR came from a human donor with Susac syndrome. The CDR3, as DNA: TGTGCCAGCAGCCAGGGACAGGGGGCCGCCTACGAGCAGTACTTC. This translates into CASSQGQGAAYEQYF.